This T cell receptor (beta chain) was sequenced during a study of human T cells and chemical hapten exposure. Study-level background: Throughout a study of 20 to 25 weeks, patients underwent weekly scalp administration of diphenylcyclopropenone doses. Patients, chiefly female, had alopecia areata, totalis or universalis. Findings and caveats of the study: The number of TCRs over 1 in 1000 frequency stayed unchanged after DPC.

TCRdb recomputed calls from the RACE reads with MiXCR, one row per CDR3 protein. The sample lists approximately 97,000 distinct CDR3 sequences, around 25% occurring once. The CDR3 runs 14 residues. The germline gives CDR1 DFQATT, CDR2 SNEGSKA (reference sequence). V was pared by 7 bases and J by 4 bases, with 12 bases of the junction left unmatched. Concerning this clonotype itself: Its cognate antigen is unknown.

The time point here: patch test 3, about 24 weeks after DPC sensitization. The sample's treatment: therapeutic diphenylcyclopropenone sensitization with weekly scalp DPC. This sequence joins TRBV20-1 and TRBJ2-7; 8 bases agree with TRBD2. Specimen: whole blood, collected in connection with sensitization to the hapten diphenylcyclopropenone (DPC). This clonotype was sampled from a man between 35 and 55 years old with alopecia areata. Some clones in this sample may be carry-over from other donors' samples. For the CDR3, the DNA is TGCAGTGGTACTGAAGCGGGAGAAGCTTACGAGCAGTACTTC. This codes for CSGTEAGEAYEQYF.